The 25 T cell receptor beta chains below were found in one sample sequenced in a study of beta chain features in type 1 diabetes. Study results and caveats: Shorter TCRB CDR3s, moderately but significantly so, marked every one of the four CD4+ subsets in Type 1 diabetes patients.

Expressed TCRB transcripts got sequenced, as all isolated RNA was reverse transcribed. Generated by immunoSEQ multiplex PCR, the TCRdb table keeps only in-frame clones and is missing some. The sample has 250,000 to 300,000 clones; around 25% are singletons. Their target antigens are unknown. The sequencing input was naive CD4+ T cells from blood. Every receptor here comes from a woman between 25 and 40 years old with type 1 diabetes.

The chain combines TRBV11-2 with TRBJ2-1; 10 bases are shared with TRBD1. The V gene's germline CDR1 is SGHAT and CDR2 FQNNGV. Trimming removed 4 bases from V and 8 bases from J; junction bases left unmatched: 11. The CDR3 covers 16 residues. The CDR3 coding sequence is TGTGCCAGCAGCTCGACTCCCCAAGGACAGGGGGATGAGCAGTTCTTC. Translation: CASSSTPQGQGDEQFF.

This clone turned up a few times. V and J are TRBV11-2 and TRBJ2-7, with 7 bases identical to TRBD1. This CDR3 is built from 15 residues. V trimming: 4 bases; J trimming: 4 bases; junction bases outside the gene matches: 10. Germline V gives CDR1 SGHAT, CDR2 FQNNGV. The CDR3 sequence: CASSSLKGATYEQYF. The CDR3 coding sequence is TGTGCCAGCAGCTCCTTGAAGGGGGCCACATACGAGCAGTACTTC.

The rearrangement links TRBV30 to TRBJ2-2, with 14 positions matching TRBD2. The CDR3 consists of 16 residues. The V segment lost 2 bases and the J segment 7 bases; nucleotides outside the gene matches: 6. Germline V lookup: CDR1 GTSNPN, CDR2 SVGIG (reference sequence). CDR3 region: CAWSLGLAGDNGELFF. The DNA of the CDR3 is TGTGCCTGGAGTCTGGGACTAGCGGGAGATAACGGGGAGCTGTTTTTT.

This clone was seen a handful of times. CDR3 DNA sequence: TGCAGCCTCCAGTCCTACAATGAGCAGTTCTTC. It yields the protein CSLQSYNEQFF. The chain recombines TRBV29-1 with TRBJ2-1; D unresolved. Trimming removed 8 bases from V and 1 base from J, with 6 bases in between. Germline CDR1 SQVTM, CDR2 ANQGSEA. The length of the CDR3 is 11 residues.

V gene TRBV30 combines with J gene TRBJ1-5, with 7 bases that match TRBD1. The germline V gene has CDR1 GTSNPN and CDR2 SVGIG (reference sequence). The J segment lost 6 bases and the V segment lost 2 bases, leaving 1 base of the junction unmatched. This CDR3 contains 12 residues. In DNA, the CDR3 is TGTGCCTGGAGTAGACAGGGTCAGCCCCAGCATTTT. Its translation: CAWSRQGQPQHF.

The chain joins TRBV30 to TRBJ1-1; D gene unclear. V lost 1 base to trimming and J lost 1 base, with 4 bases between them. Looked up from germline, CDR1 is GTSNPN and CDR2 is SVGIG (reference sequence). The CDR3 has 12 amino acids. The CDR3: CAWSGRNTEAFF. DNA of the CDR3: TGTGCCTGGAGTGGGAGGAACACTGAAGCTTTCTTT.

V is TRBV27 and J is TRBJ2-5; tentatively, D is TRBD2 (5 bases). Germline V lookup: CDR1 MNHEY, CDR2 SMNVEV (reference sequence). Trimming removed 6 bases from V and 3 bases from J, with 14 bases in between. The CDR3 extends over 14 amino acids. The chain's CDR3 is CASRDGGWEETQYF. CDR3 in DNA: TGTGCCAGCAGGGACGGAGGTTGGGAAGAGACCCAGTACTTC.

This clone has only one observation. The chain joins TRBV6-1 to TRBJ1-2; 9 bases are shared with TRBD1. The V and J ends lost 0 bases and 3 bases, in that order; junction bases with no gene match: 5. Germline CDR1 reads MNHNS; CDR2 reads SASEGT. The CDR3 has 16 residues. The DNA for the CDR3 is TGTGCCAGCAGTGAAGCAACGTGGACAGGGGACTATGGCTACACCTTC. It codes for CASSEATWTGDYGYTF.

The V and J genes are TRBV7-8 and TRBJ1-5; D call uncertain. The germline gives CDR1 SGHVS, CDR2 FQNEAQ. V was trimmed by 2 bases and J by 0 bases, leaving 11 bases between them. CDR3 size: 16 residues. The CDR3 sequence: CASSLRSLYSNQPQHF. DNA for the CDR3: TGTGCCAGCAGCTTAAGGAGTCTTTATAGCAATCAGCCCCAGCATTTT. Combining the CDR3 with reference TRBV7-8 and TRBJ1-5 gives the whole variable domain GAGVSQSPRYKVAKRGQDVALRCDPISGHVSLFWYQQALGQGPEFLTYFQNEAQLDKSGLPSDRFFAERPEGSVSTLKIQRTQQEDSAVYLCASSLRSLYSNQPQHFGDGTRLSIL.

This rearrangement joins TRBV29-1 to TRBJ1-1; D gene uncertain. With 0 bases removed from V and 0 bases from J, the gap between germline ends came to 5 bases. CDR1 and CDR2 (germline): SQVTM, ANQGSEA. This CDR3 spans 13 amino acids. CDR3 protein: CSVEERLNTEAFF. The CDR3 coding sequence is TGCAGCGTTGAAGAACGGTTGAACACTGAAGCTTTCTTT.

J is TRBJ1-2 and V is TRBV7-9; D not resolved. CDR1 SEHNR and CDR2 FQNEAQ come from the germline V gene (reference sequence). The germline V and J ends were trimmed by 1 base and 7 bases, with 13 bases remaining between them. The CDR3 runs to 14 residues. CDR3 nucleotides: TGTGCCAGCAGCTTAGAATTCCGGGCGGGTGGCTACACCTTC. Its protein is CASSLEFRAGGYTF.

The chain is built from TRBV4-1 and TRBJ1-5, with 10 bases lining up with TRBD1. Per germline, CDR1 MGHRA and CDR2 YSYEKL. Trimming at V came to 4 bases and at J to 4 bases, leaving 7 bases not matched to a gene. This CDR3 region has 16 residues. The CDR3 sequence: CASSRLDRGINQPQHF. The DNA for the CDR3 is TGCGCCAGCAGCCGTCTGGACAGGGGGATAAATCAGCCCCAGCATTTT.

J is TRBJ2-1 and V is TRBV11-3, with 7 bases fitting TRBD1. This CDR3 comprises 18 residues. The V and J ends lost 4 bases and 1 base, in that order; junction bases with no gene match: 13. Germline loops: CDR1 SGHNT, CDR2 YENEEA. This CDR3 reads CASSSNPFRDSSYNEQFF. The CDR3 nucleotides are TGTGCCAGCAGCTCCAATCCTTTCCGGGACAGTTCCTACAATGAGCAGTTCTTC. The whole variable domain, remainder taken from reference TRBV11-3 and TRBJ2-1, is EAGVVQSPRYKIIEKKQPVAFWCNPISGHNTLYWYLQNLGQGPELLIRYENEEAVDDSQLPKDRFSAERLKGVDSTLKIQPAELGDSAVYLCASSSNPFRDSSYNEQFFGPGTRLTVL.

This clone was detected only a few times. The V call is TRBV4-1, the J call TRBJ2-2; tentatively, D is TRBD2 (6 bases). V lost 0 bases, J lost 5 bases, and 10 bases lay in between. Germline V gene sequence: CDR1 MGHRA, CDR2 YSYEKL. The CDR3 contains 15 residues. This chain's CDR3 is CASSQDDLATGELFF. For the CDR3, the DNA is TGCGCCAGCAGCCAAGACGACCTAGCGACCGGGGAGCTGTTTTTT.

This rearrangement joins TRBV19 to TRBJ1-1; 8 nucleotides match TRBD1. CDR1 is LNHDA, CDR2 SQIVND, per germline (reference sequence). V trimming: 7 bases; J trimming: 1 base; junction bases outside the gene matches: 8. CDR3 length equals 15 residues. CDR3 sequence reads: CASNSGGAGNTEAFF. In nucleotides, the CDR3 is TGTGCCAGTAACTCAGGGGGCGCGGGGAACACTGAAGCTTTCTTT.

The sample holds a few counts of this clone. This chain uses TRBV2 with TRBJ1-5; the match to TRBD1 covers 8 bases. V was pared by 4 bases and J by 3 bases, with 2 bases of the junction left unmatched. This CDR3 is built from 14 residues. Germline lookup yields CDR1 SNHLY and CDR2 FYNNEI. In DNA, the CDR3 is TGTGCCAGCAGTGGACAGGGGATCAATCAGCCCCAGCATTTT. Protein: CASSGQGINQPQHF.

J is TRBJ2-7 and V is TRBV10-3; a weak D match, TRBD1 (7 bases). Looked up from germline, CDR1 is ENHRY and CDR2 is SYGVKD. The CDR3 extends over 13 amino acids. V lost 10 bases and J lost 2, with 15 bases in between. The CDR3 DNA sequence: TGTGCCACCTTAACAGGGGAGGCCTACGAGCAGTACTTC. This codes for CATLTGEAYEQYF.

The chain uses TRBV2 and TRBJ2-5, with D possibly TRBD2 on 6 matching bases. The CDR3 is 12 residues long. Germline V lookup: CDR1 SNHLY, CDR2 FYNNEI. V lost 8 bases to trimming and J lost 0 bases, with 7 bases between them. This CDR3 is CASSGDQETQYF. The CDR3, as DNA: TGTGCCAGCTCGGGGGACCAAGAGACCCAGTACTTC.

DNA for the CDR3: TGTGCCAGCAGTTTACTCGGACGGGGCTATGGCTACACCTTC. It encodes CASSLLGRGYGYTF. The chain couples TRBV27 to TRBJ1-2, with no clear D. This CDR3 has 14 residues. Trimming left V 2 bases short and J 4 bases short, with 11 bases between. CDR1 is MNHEY and CDR2 is SMNVEV in the germline V gene (reference sequence).

A few counts support this clone. CDR3 region: CASSGPIYNEQFF. DNA for the CDR3: TGTGCCAGCAGCGGGCCCATCTACAATGAGCAGTTCTTC. J is TRBJ2-1 and V is TRBV7-2; no definite D call. Trimming stripped 5 bases from V and 3 bases from J, with 8 bases between. This CDR3 is built from 13 residues. From germline, CDR1 is SGHTA and CDR2 FQGNSA.

To note about this clone: The CDR3 ends on some other residue instead of the conserved phenylalanine or tryptophan, so this is likely a read error. The DNA is left out, because the CDR3 cannot be placed on it with certainty; the CDR3 is given as TCRdb lists it. This sequence joins TRBV21-1 and TRBJ1-1. TRBV21-1 is deemed a pseudogene. The CDR3 has 10 amino acids, counting both end residues. Here the CDR3 reads CASSKSVRAR.

The V and J genes are TRBV19 and TRBJ2-5; D unclear. V lost 3 bases and J lost 2, with 7 bases in between. Germline V CDR1 and CDR2: LNHDA, SQIVND (reference sequence). This CDR3 has 13 amino acids. Here the CDR3 reads CASSIARQETQYF. The CDR3 DNA follows: TGTGCCAGTAGTATCGCTAGACAAGAGACCCAGTACTTC.

V usage is TRBV29-1 and J usage is TRBJ2-5, with 10 bases aligning to TRBD2. This CDR3 has 13 residues. J was trimmed by 5 bases and V by 5 bases; bases with no gene match: 5. Germline CDR1 SQVTM, CDR2 ANQGSEA. The CDR3 region is CSVLSSGSETQYF. CDR3 DNA: TGCAGCGTTTTGTCTAGCGGGAGTGAGACCCAGTACTTC.

The genes are TRBV10-3 and TRBJ1-2; TRBD1 might be the D (5 bases). CDR3 length: 13 amino acids. Germline CDR1 and CDR2: ENHRY and SYGVKD. V was pared by 11 bases and J by 5 bases, with 18 bases between. The CDR3 protein is CAAKGPTGYGYTF. The DNA for the CDR3 is TGTGCCGCGAAGGGGCCTACTGGGTATGGCTACACCTTC.

The table lists this clone with a few counts. The rearrangement links TRBV5-1 to TRBJ1-1; a possible D gene is TRBD1 (5 bases). Trimming shortened V by 1 base and J by 1 base, and 11 bases separated the two germline ends. The V gene's germline CDR1 is SGHRS and CDR2 YFSETQ. CDR3 size: 15 residues. The CDR3 region has the DNA TGCGCCAGCAGCTTGCCGGAGGGGTGGAACACTGAAGCTTTCTTT. Translating it yields CASSLPEGWNTEAFF.